Listed below are T cell receptor beta chains from one sample, sequenced in a study of tumor and adjacent non-tumor tissue in lung cancer. TCRdb redid the calling of the multiplex PCR reads with MiXCR, one entry per CDR3 protein. In the table there are approximately 140,000 distinct CDR3 sequences, 66% of which are singletons. Input material: lung tumor tissue. These TCRs come from a man aged 60 to 69 with small cell lung cancer. CDR3s include the opening cysteine and the closing phenylalanine or tryptophan. D genes are given only for firm matches. Some rows have no size entry. The others give once, few or many, or a class for an expanded clone.

clone_size	d_call	j_call	v_call	cdr3_aa	cdr3_nt
few	-	TRBJ1-6	TRBV5-5	CASSIGLVSTPLHF	TGTGCCAGCAGCATCGGACTGGTCTCAACACCCCTCCACTTT
-	-	TRBJ2-1	TRBV4-1	CTSSQETSTCEQFF	TGCACCAGCAGCCAAGAAACGAGTACCTGTGAGCAGTTCTTC
-	-	TRBJ1-2	TRBV11-3	CASSPHRAYDYTF	TGTGCCAGCAGCCCACACAGGGCCTATGACTACACCTTC
many	-	TRBJ2-1	TRBV11-2	CASSLDSAGPYNEQFF	TGTGCCAGCAGCTTAGATTCGGCAGGGCCCTACAATGAGCAGTTCTTC
-	-	TRBJ2-3	TRBV20-1	CSASFRLCTDTQYF	TGCAGTGCTAGTTTTAGGTTATGTACAGATACGCAGTATTTT
-	-	TRBJ1-5	TRBV20-1	CSVKGRSNQPQHF	TGCAGTGTTAAGGGTCGTAGCAATCAGCCCCAGCATTTT
-	-	TRBJ2-1	TRBV12-3/TRBV12-4	CASSSPGLGGYEQFF	TGTGCCAGCAGTTCTCCGGGACTAGGGGGCTATGAGCAGTTCTTC
-	-	TRBJ1-2	TRBV30	CAWSVARFYGYTF	TGTGCCTGGAGTGTAGCCAGGTTCTATGGCTACACCTTC
-	TRBD1	TRBJ1-3	TRBV18	CASSRDSSGNTIYF	TGTGCCAGCTCACGGGACAGCTCTGGAAACACCATATATTTT
-	-	TRBJ1-6	TRBV20-1	CSARRPSGLSSYNSLLQF	TGCAGTGCTAGAAGGCCTAGCGGGTTAAGCTCCTATAATTCACTCCTCCAGTTT
few	-	TRBJ1-1	TRBV7-8	CASSLRRYTEAFF	TGTGCCAGCAGCTTAAGACGGTACACTGAAGCTTTCTTT
few	-	TRBJ2-3	TRBV6-2/TRBV6-3	CASSRGTSTTDTQYF	TGTGCCAGCAGCCGCGGGACCTCCACTACAGATACGCAGTATTTT